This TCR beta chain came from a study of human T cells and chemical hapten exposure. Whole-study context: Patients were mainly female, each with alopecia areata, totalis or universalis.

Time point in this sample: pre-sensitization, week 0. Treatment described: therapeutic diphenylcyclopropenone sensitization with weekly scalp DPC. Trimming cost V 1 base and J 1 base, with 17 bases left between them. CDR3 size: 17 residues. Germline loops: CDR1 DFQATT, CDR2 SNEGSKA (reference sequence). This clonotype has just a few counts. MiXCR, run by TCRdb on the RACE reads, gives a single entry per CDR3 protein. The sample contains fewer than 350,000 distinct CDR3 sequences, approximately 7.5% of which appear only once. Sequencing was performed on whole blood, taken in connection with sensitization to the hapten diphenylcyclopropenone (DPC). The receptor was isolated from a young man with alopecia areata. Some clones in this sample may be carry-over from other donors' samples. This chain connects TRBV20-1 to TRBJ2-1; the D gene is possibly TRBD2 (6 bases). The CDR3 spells CSARALVAVPSYNEQFF. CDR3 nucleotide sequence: TGCAGTGCTAGAGCCTTGGTAGCGGTTCCATCCTACAATGAGCAGTTCTTC.